This TCR beta chain was obtained from a study of blood T cell repertoires in COVID-19. Study context: Sites across the United States, Italy and Spain contributed samples from acute and convalescent COVID-19.

V was shortened by 5 bases and J by 5 bases, with 15 bases between the two germline ends. The germline V gene encodes CDR1 SQVTM and CDR2 ANQGSEA. The CDR3 extends over 13 amino acids. Original processing methods: Nucleated cell counts were estimated from reference gene primer amplification. Sequencing was performed with immunoSEQ multiplex PCR; in TCRdb, only in-frame clones are kept and a portion is missing. That table gives V, J and clone size, and the DNA gave D and trimming. The repertoire holds roughly 59,000 clones, with around 73% as singletons. V gene TRBV29-1 combines with J gene TRBJ1-2; D might be TRBD1 (6 bases). Sequencing input: peripheral blood. This sequence originates from an elderly man with acute or convalescent COVID-19. Here the CDR3 DNA reads TGCAGCGTTCGGACAGATACTATTTATGGCTACACCTTC. Translated, it gives CSVRTDTIYGYTF.